These T cell receptor beta chains were read from a single sample in a study of blood T cell repertoires in COVID-19. Data came from immunoSEQ multiplex PCR; TCRdb stores just in-frame clones and leaves some out. The table has roughly 120,000 clones, over 65% seen once; the top ten hold 3% to 4%. The specimen sequenced was peripheral blood. These receptors came from a man aged 60 to 75 with acute or convalescent COVID-19. CDR3s include the opening cysteine and the closing phenylalanine or tryptophan.

J gene,V gene,CDR3 protein
TRBJ1-2,TRBV23-1,CASSRSTNYGYTF
TRBJ2-3,TRBV11-3,CASSSGLSTTDTQYF
TRBJ2-4,TRBV6-1,CASSDIAKNIQYF
TRBJ1-3,TRBV7-2,CASSLARGNTIYF
TRBJ1-5,TRBV19,CASSPDSINQPQHF
TRBJ2-4,TRBV10-3,CAISEEAGERPKNIQYF
TRBJ2-7,TRBV6-5,CASSRLAGAYEQYF
TRBJ1-5,TRBV2,CASSGTGGNQPQHF
TRBJ1-2,TRBV6-6,CASSYLGQSQYGYTF
TRBJ2-3,TRBV27,CASQGLAGSDTQYF
TRBJ2-7,TRBV5-1,CASSLRGRGTDEQYF
TRBJ2-7,TRBV7-2,CASRLNSGVSYEQYF
TRBJ2-1,TRBV4-1,CASSPSGQGTDEQFF
TRBJ1-2,TRBV7-8,CASSPREGGDYGYTF
TRBJ2-1,TRBV28,CASSPGPAGGPNEQFF
TRBJ2-1,TRBV2,CASSSGARNEQFF
TRBJ2-1,TRBV21-1,CASSKLRLAGGPSNFEQFF
TRBJ2-3,TRBV27,CASGRGNWDMQYF